This entry lists 3 T cell receptor beta chains sequenced from one sample in a study of blood T cell repertoires in COVID-19. The data were produced by immunoSEQ multiplex PCR, yet TCRdb's version contains in-frame clones alone and is incomplete. The sample lists about 270,000 clones, around 83% seen once, with approximately 6% in the top ten. Source material: peripheral blood. The receptors stem from an elderly man with acute or convalescent COVID-19.

The chain is built from TRBV24-1 and TRBJ2-5; the match to TRBD2 covers 7 bases. The J segment lost 5 bases and the V segment lost 2 bases, leaving 7 bases of the junction unmatched. The CDR3 is made up of 15 amino acids. Germline V gives CDR1 KGHDR, CDR2 SFDVKD. The CDR3, as DNA: TGTGCCACCAGTGATTCTCTAGCGGCCCCCGAGACCCAGTACTTC. This sequence encodes CATSDSLAAPETQYF.

In this sample, this clone turned up once. This chain connects TRBV6-1 to TRBJ1-2; 7 bases map to TRBD1. The CDR3 is 15 amino acids. In germline, CDR1 is MNHNS, CDR2 SASEGT. V shed 2 bases, J shed 8 bases, and the junction held 11 bases outside the gene matches. This CDR3 is CASSESPQGQRGYTF. CDR3 sequence (DNA): TGTGCCAGCAGTGAATCCCCTCAGGGACAGCGGGGCTACACCTTC.

The rearrangement uses TRBV7-2 and TRBJ2-1; no clear D. The CDR3 spans 15 residues. Germline CDR1 SGHTA, CDR2 FQGNSA. The V gene lost 1 base and the J gene lost 4 bases, with 11 bases spanning the gap. For the CDR3, the DNA is TGTGCCAGCAGCTTAGTTAGCCAAGAGTACAATGAGCAGTTCTTC. This encodes CASSLVSQEYNEQFF.